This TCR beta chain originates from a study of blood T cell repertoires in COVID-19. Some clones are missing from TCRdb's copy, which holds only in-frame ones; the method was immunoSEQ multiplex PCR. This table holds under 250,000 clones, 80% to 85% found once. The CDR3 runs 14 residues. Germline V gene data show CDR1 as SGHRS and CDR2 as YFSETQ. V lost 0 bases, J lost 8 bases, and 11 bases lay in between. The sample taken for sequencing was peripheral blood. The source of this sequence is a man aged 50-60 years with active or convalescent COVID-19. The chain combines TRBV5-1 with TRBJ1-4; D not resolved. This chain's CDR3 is CASSLAGEGEKLFF. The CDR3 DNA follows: TGCGCCAGCAGCTTGGCTGGGGAGGGCGAAAAACTGTTTTTT.